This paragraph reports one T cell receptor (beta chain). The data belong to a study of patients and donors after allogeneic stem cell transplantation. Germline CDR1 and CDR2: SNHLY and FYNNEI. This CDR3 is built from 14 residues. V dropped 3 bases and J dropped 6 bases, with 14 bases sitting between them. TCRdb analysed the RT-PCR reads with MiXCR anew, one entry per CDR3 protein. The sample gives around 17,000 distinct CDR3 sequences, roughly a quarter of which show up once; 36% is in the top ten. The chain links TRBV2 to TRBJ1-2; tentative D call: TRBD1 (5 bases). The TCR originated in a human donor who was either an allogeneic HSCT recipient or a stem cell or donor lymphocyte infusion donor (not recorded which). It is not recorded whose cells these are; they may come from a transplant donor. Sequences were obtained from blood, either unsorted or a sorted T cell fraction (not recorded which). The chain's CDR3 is CASSEIRAGNGYTF. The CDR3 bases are TGTGCCAGCAGTGAGATAAGAGCAGGGAATGGCTACACCTTC.